Presented here are 25 T cell receptor beta chains from one specimen sequenced in a study of cytomegalovirus exposure and HLA in healthy donors. Vbeta (60) and Jbeta (13) primers were used in the PCR. Data came from immunoSEQ multiplex PCR; TCRdb stores just in-frame clones and leaves some out. The sample holds over 80,000 clones; roughly 70% are singletons and the top ten take around 2.9%. Sample: PBMCs. The receptors were sampled from a man aged 35 to 55 in good health and CMV-seronegative.

This clone occurred a few times. The chain is built from TRBV7-3 and TRBJ1-6; D possibly corresponds to TRBD1 (6 bases). The CDR3 spans 15 residues. CDR1 is SGHTA and CDR2 is FQGTGA in the germline V gene. V lost 1 base to trimming and J lost 9 bases, with 13 bases between them. The CDR3 loop is CASSLNARGISPLHF. The CDR3 region has the DNA TGTGCCAGCAGCTTAAATGCCAGGGGAATTTCACCCCTCCACTTT.

J is TRBJ2-6 and V is TRBV7-6, with TRBD2 matching 14 bases. Trimming at V came to 1 base and at J to 0 bases, leaving 5 bases not matched to a gene. CDR1 is SGHVS and CDR2 is FNYEAQ in the germline V gene. The CDR3 length is 20 residues. CDR3: CASSLDGLAGGFSGANVLTF. CDR3 bases: TGTGCCAGCAGCTTAGATGGACTAGCGGGGGGCTTCTCTGGGGCCAACGTCCTGACTTTC.

For this clone: One end of the junction varies from germline; a read error may be responsible. V usage is TRBV28 and J usage is TRBJ2-2; possible D gene TRBD2, 5 bases. Germline assignment: CDR1 MDHEN and CDR2 SYDVKM. The CDR3 runs to 15 residues. The CDR3 sequence: CATTLTGSNIGELFF. CDR3 sequence (DNA): TGTGCCACCACCCTCACGGGGTCCAACATCGGGGAGCTGTTTTTT.

The gene calls are TRBV2 and TRBJ2-1; TRBD2 agrees at 12 bases. This CDR3 comprises 15 residues. V trimming: 11 bases; J trimming: 9 bases; junction bases outside the gene matches: 14. CDR1 is SNHLY, CDR2 FYNNEI, per germline. The CDR3 sequence is CAADRASGGASEQFF. DNA of the CDR3: TGTGCCGCGGACCGGGCTAGCGGGGGGGCCAGTGAGCAGTTCTTC.

In this sample, this clone turned up a few times. The rearrangement joins TRBV25-1 to TRBJ2-7, with no clear D. The CDR3 length is 13 residues. The germline V and J ends were trimmed by 5 bases and 6 bases, with 14 bases remaining between them. Germline V lookup: CDR1 MGHDK, CDR2 SYGVNS. The CDR3 region is CASSFLDSFEQYF. The CDR3 DNA reads TGTGCCAGCAGTTTTTTAGATTCTTTCGAGCAGTACTTC.

The chain has TRBV29-1 and TRBJ1-1; D is perhaps TRBD1 (5 bases). V was cut by 3 bases and J by 4 bases, with 9 bases left in between. Germline V gives CDR1 SQVTM, CDR2 ANQGSEA. The CDR3 spans 12 residues. CDR3 amino acids: CSVDPGFTEAFF. In DNA, the CDR3 is TGCAGCGTTGATCCAGGGTTCACTGAAGCTTTCTTT.

This clone has a single count. V is TRBV6-1 and J is TRBJ1-6, with TRBD1 matching 8 bases. In germline, CDR1 is MNHNS, CDR2 SASEGT. The trim removed 6 bases at V and 9 bases at J, leaving 4 bases unmatched. This CDR3 is built from 13 residues. Here the CDR3 reads CASSGQGISPLHF. The CDR3 DNA sequence: TGTGCCAGCAGCGGACAGGGTATTTCACCCCTCCACTTT.

The chain couples TRBV9 to TRBJ2-7; 7 bases are shared with TRBD1. The CDR3 is made up of 12 amino acids. CDR1 and CDR2 from the germline V gene are SGDLS and YYNGEE. The V and J ends lost 4 bases and 5 bases, in that order; junction bases with no gene match: 3. The CDR3 DNA reads TGTGCCAGCAGCCGAGACAGGGACGAGCAGTACTTC. It codes for CASSRDRDEQYF.

This chain uses TRBV19 with TRBJ1-2, with a weak D call TRBD1 (5 bases). V was trimmed by 5 bases and J by 5 bases, leaving 18 bases between them. Germline assignment: CDR1 LNHDA and CDR2 SQIVND (reference sequence). This CDR3 has 15 residues. CDR3 in amino acids: CASSARRGTIYGYTF. The CDR3 DNA is TGTGCCAGTAGTGCGAGACGGGGGACCATATATGGCTACACCTTC.

The chain is built from TRBV7-6 and TRBJ2-3, with 7 bases identical to TRBD1. The germline gives CDR1 SGHVS, CDR2 FNYEAQ. This CDR3 spans 15 amino acids. After removal of 5 bases from V and 1 base from J, the junction contained 6 bases not matched to a gene. The CDR3 sequence: CASSRDRVGTDTQYF. CDR3 nucleotides: TGTGCCAGCAGCCGCGACAGGGTGGGCACAGATACGCAGTATTTT.

The chain combines TRBV15 with TRBJ1-4; D is ambiguous. The germline CDR1 and CDR2 sequences are LNHNV and YYDKDF (reference sequence). V lost 2 bases and J lost 7, with 8 bases in between. This CDR3 has 13 residues. This chain's CDR3 is CATSRRRLEKLFF. CDR3 sequence (DNA): TGTGCCACCAGCAGAAGGCGGCTTGAAAAACTGTTTTTT. Complete variable domain (other parts from reference TRBV15 and TRBJ1-4): DAMVIQNPRYQVTQFGKPVTLSCSQTLNHNVMYWYQQKSSQAPKLLFHYYDKDFNNEADTPDNFQSRRPNTSFCFLDIRSPGLGDTAMYLCATSRRRLEKLFFGSGTQLSVL.

The chain's CDR3 is CASSLLQSSYNEQFF. The CDR3 DNA follows: TGTGCCAGCAGCTTACTACAGAGCTCCTACAATGAGCAGTTCTTC. The chain joins TRBV7-9 to TRBJ2-1; D ambiguous. Germline V CDR1 and CDR2: SEHNR, FQNEAQ (reference sequence). Trimming left V 2 bases short and J 0 bases short, with 8 bases between. The CDR3 is 15 amino acids.

This clone appeared a few times. The CDR3 reads CASSYSATAYEQYF. The DNA for the CDR3 is TGTGCCAGCAGTTACTCGGCGACAGCCTACGAGCAGTACTTC. The chain employs TRBV6-5 and TRBJ2-7, with D perhaps matching TRBD1 (5 bases). This CDR3 has 14 residues. CDR1 is MNHEY, CDR2 SVGAGI, per germline. V lost 0 bases, J lost 2 bases, and 8 bases lay in between.

The gene calls are TRBV25-1 and TRBJ1-1; TRBD1 matches at 10 bases. Germline CDR1 MGHDK, CDR2 SYGVNS. The CDR3 totals 17 residues. The ends lost 4 bases at V and 0 bases at J; junction bases unmatched: 8. In nucleotides, the CDR3 is TGTGCCAGCAGTGGGGGACAGGGGCGGACGATGAACACTGAAGCTTTCTTT. Its protein product is CASSGGQGRTMNTEAFF.

This clone was recorded once. This sequence joins TRBV7-9 and TRBJ2-5; 9 bases fit TRBD1. Trimming cost V 5 bases and J 3 bases; bases outside gene matches: 13. CDR1 and CDR2 (germline): SEHNR, FQNEAQ (reference sequence). This CDR3 has 17 amino acids. The CDR3 DNA reads as TGTGCCAGCAGCCTAAAAGCCTCGGGACAGGGCAAAGAGACCCAGTACTTC. This translates into CASSLKASGQGKETQYF.

The chain uses TRBV5-1 and TRBJ2-2; D possibly corresponds to TRBD1 (5 bases). The CDR3 is 14 residues long. CDR1 is SGHRS and CDR2 is YFSETQ in the germline V gene. V was shortened by 5 bases and J by 5 bases, with 13 bases between the two germline ends. The CDR3 DNA reads TGCGCCAGCAGTGATCAGGGATCAACCGGGGAGCTGTTTTTT. It translates to CASSDQGSTGELFF.

The V gene is TRBV6-5, the J gene TRBJ2-2; D gene uncertain. There are 14 residues in the CDR3. V dropped 5 bases and J dropped 5 bases, with 12 bases sitting between them. The V gene's germline CDR1 is MNHEY and CDR2 SVGAGI. The CDR3, as DNA: TGTGCCAGCAGTGATACAGTAAGGACCGGGGAGCTGTTTTTT. This codes for CASSDTVRTGELFF.

This chain joins TRBV11-3 and TRBJ2-2; possible D gene TRBD2, 7 bases. V was trimmed by 5 bases and J by 0 bases, leaving 13 bases between them. There are 16 residues in the CDR3. CDR1 and CDR2 from the germline V gene are SGHNT and YENEEA. CDR3 protein: CASSPGGTTNTGELFF. The CDR3 DNA follows: TGTGCCAGCAGCCCCGGGGGGACAACGAACACCGGGGAGCTGTTTTTT.

The chain recombines TRBV2 with TRBJ2-1; TRBD2 matches at 10 bases. This CDR3 comprises 17 residues. V shed 2 bases, J shed 9 bases, and the junction held 13 bases outside the gene matches. Germline lookup yields CDR1 SNHLY and CDR2 FYNNEI. DNA of the CDR3: TGTGCCAGCAGTGAAAAGCGGCTAGCGGGGGCCCCCGGTGAGCAGTTCTTC. It is translated as CASSEKRLAGAPGEQFF.

The V gene is TRBV19, the J gene TRBJ2-2; 7 bases are shared with TRBD1. The CDR3 is 13 residues long. The V and J ends lost 7 bases and 5 bases, in that order; junction bases with no gene match: 4. The germline CDR1 and CDR2 sequences are LNHDA and SQIVND (reference sequence). The DNA for the CDR3 is TGTGCCAGTACCGACAGGGATACCGGGGAGCTGTTTTTT. Amino acids: CASTDRDTGELFF.

The V and J genes are TRBV11-2 and TRBJ2-7; D is undetermined. V lost 5 bases and J 3 bases, leaving 14 bases between the germline ends. CDR3 length equals 14 residues. Per the germline V gene, CDR1 is SGHAT and CDR2 is FQNNGV. The CDR3 DNA follows: TGTGCCAGCAGCCGTGCCCGACACAACTACGAGCAGTACTTC. This sequence encodes CASSRARHNYEQYF.

V usage is TRBV11-3 and J usage is TRBJ1-6, with D possibly being TRBD1 (5 bases). Germline CDR1 and CDR2: SGHNT and YENEEA. Trimming pared 5 bases from V and 10 bases from J, leaving 18 bases between. The CDR3 sequence is 15 residues long. CDR3 bases: TGTGCCAGCAGCCCTTCCCAGACAGCCGAGTCACCCCTCCACTTT. Amino acid sequence: CASSPSQTAESPLHF.

The chain joins TRBV19 to TRBJ1-1; no clear D. The CDR3 sequence is 14 residues long. Trimming removed 5 bases at V and 4 bases at J, with 14 bases between. CDR1 and CDR2 from the germline V gene are LNHDA and SQIVND (reference sequence). CDR3 amino acids: CASSGPGLGTEAFF. The CDR3 nucleotides read TGTGCCAGTAGTGGCCCGGGTCTAGGCACTGAAGCTTTCTTT.

V is TRBV4-1 and J is TRBJ2-1; TRBD2 aligns across 10 bases. CDR3 length: 15 residues. Germline values: CDR1 MGHRA, CDR2 YSYEKL. J lost 9 bases, V lost 0 bases, and 5 bases had no gene match. CDR3 in amino acids: CASSQDLAGEGEQFF. The CDR3 DNA follows: TGCGCCAGCAGCCAAGATCTAGCGGGGGAGGGTGAGCAGTTCTTC.

The J gene is TRBJ2-6, the V gene TRBV18, with TRBD1 identical over 8 bases. The CDR3 length is 16 residues. J gave up 6 bases and V 3 bases, and 7 bases lay outside the gene matches. CDR1 KGHSH and CDR2 LQKENI come from the germline V gene. CDR3 DNA: TGTGCCAGCTCACCGGACAGGGACTTGTTGGCCAACGTCCTGACTTTC. Its protein product is CASSPDRDLLANVLTF.